The next 19 T cell receptor beta chains were all read from a single sample in a study of tumor and adjacent non-tumor tissue in lung cancer. This sample's RNA came from whole unsorted tissue. A modified ARM-PCR protocol with three rounds of nested PCR amplified TCRbeta. TCRdb independently ran MiXCR on the multiplex PCR reads; one entry per CDR3 protein. This table has over 110,000 distinct CDR3 sequences, approximately 70% appearing once. Sequencing was carried out using lung tumor tissue. The receptors derive from a man between 60 and 75 years old with small cell lung cancer.

The chain has TRBV11-2 and TRBJ2-1; no firm D call. In germline, CDR1 is SGHAT, CDR2 FQNNGV. The CDR3 contains 13 residues. Here the CDR3 reads CVNSFVLNNEQFF. The CDR3 nucleotides read TGTGTCAACAGTTTCGTGCTCAACAATGAGCAGTTCTTC.

Points on this clonotype: A much bigger clone sits one base away, suggesting this may be a read error. The chain carries TRBV5-8 and TRBJ2-3; D gene uncertain. The CDR3 extends over 10 amino acids. Germline V lookup: CDR1 SGHTS, CDR2 YDEGEE. The CDR3 DNA reads as TGTGTCAGCAGCGTCCATACGCAGTATTTT. As protein: CVSSVHTQYF.

The rearrangement links TRBV6-1 to TRBJ1-5, with 8 bases aligning to TRBD1. With 8 bases clipped from V and 4 bases from J, the junction kept 13 bases outside the gene matches. Germline V gene lookup returns CDR1 MNHNS and CDR2 SASEGT. The CDR3 length is 16 residues. In DNA, the CDR3 is TGTGCCAGCGGTCCTTTTCACGGACAGGGTAATCAGCCCCAGCATTTT. It specifies CASGPFHGQGNQPQHF.

The rearrangement links TRBV6-1 to TRBJ1-6, with D uncertain. V was shortened by 5 bases and J by 5 bases, with 19 bases between the two germline ends. CDR1 and CDR2 (germline): MNHNS, SASEGT. The CDR3 extends over 17 amino acids. The CDR3: CASSFQEAGMNNSPLHF. The CDR3 DNA follows: TGTGCCAGCAGTTTTCAGGAGGCCGGGATGAATAATTCACCCCTCCACTTT.

This chain uses TRBV4-2 with TRBJ2-1; 14 bases are shared with TRBD2. Germline CDR1 is LGHNA and CDR2 is YNFKEQ. The CDR3 spans 20 residues. The junction had 15 bases not matched to a gene; V was cut back by 3 bases and J by 5 bases. CDR3 sequence reads: CASSQDPPTSGRALHNEQFF. CDR3 coding DNA: TGTGCCAGCAGCCAGGACCCCCCGACTAGCGGGAGGGCCCTCCACAATGAGCAGTTCTTC.

Of note for this clonotype: A junction end diverges from the germline sequence, so it may reflect a read error. The genes are TRBV6-5 and TRBJ1-1, with TRBD1 as a possible D gene (5 bases). The CDR3 is made up of 14 amino acids. Looked up from germline, CDR1 is MNHEY and CDR2 is SVGAGI. CDR3 coding DNA: TGTGCCAGCAGTTACTCGGGACCCAGGTCTGAGGCTTACTTT. Protein product: CASSYSGPRSEAYF.

A note on this clonotype: Since a much larger clone is just one base distant, this may be a read error. This CDR3 is missing its conserved last phenylalanine or tryptophan, likely due to a read error. The chain uses TRBV6-1 and TRBJ1-1, with TRBD1 matching 7 bases. The germline V gene has CDR1 MNHNS and CDR2 SASEGT. The CDR3 is 17 amino acids. V was pared by 7 bases and J by 1 base, with 15 bases of the junction left unmatched. This CDR3 reads CASIEGDRAHWNTEAFL. The CDR3 nucleotides read TGTGCCAGCATCGAGGGAGACAGGGCCCATTGGAACACTGAAGCTTTCCTT.

This clonotype was recorded once. This chain joins TRBV12-3 or TRBV12-4 and TRBJ2-5; 8 bases are a match to TRBD2. CDR3 length: 15 residues. Germline trimming cut 7 bases from V and 4 bases from J; bases unmatched to any gene: 11. The CDR3 spells CASTPNGLAGETQYF. The CDR3 DNA reads as TGTGCCAGCACTCCGAATGGACTAGCAGGAGAGACCCAGTACTTC.

Worth noting for this clonotype: The junction departs from germline at one end; a sequencing error may be responsible. The chain couples TRBV20-1 to TRBJ2-1; possibly TRBD2 for D (6 bases). Germline values: CDR1 DFQATT, CDR2 SNEGSKA (reference sequence). The CDR3 is 14 residues long. The CDR3 loop is CSARDNTGRNERFF. CDR3 bases: TGCAGTGCTAGAGATAATACCGGGAGAAATGAGCGGTTCTTC.

The chain's CDR3 is CASSRDDTGHKSYNEQFF. CDR3 nucleotide sequence: TGCGCCAGCAGCCGGGATGATACTGGACACAAATCCTACAATGAGCAGTTCTTC. This chain connects TRBV4-1 to TRBJ2-1, with a tentative D call TRBD1 (5 bases). V lost 4 bases and J lost 1, with 20 bases in between. Germline V gene sequence: CDR1 MGHRA, CDR2 YSYEKL. CDR3 size: 18 residues.

With respect to this clonotype: Since the CDR3 does not end with the conserved phenylalanine or tryptophan, this likely comes from a read error. The chain recombines TRBV29-1 with TRBJ1-1; no clear D gene. With 7 bases removed from V and 5 bases from J, the gap between germline ends came to 11 bases. Germline CDR1 and CDR2: SQVTM and ANQGSEA. The CDR3 covers 11 residues. In DNA form, the CDR3 reads TGCAGCGGAGTTCTACGAACTGAAGCTTTCTTG. Translating it yields CSGVLRTEAFL.

In its sample, this clonotype was seen once. A read error may be the cause here, since a much bigger clone is one base away. V is TRBV20-1 and J is TRBJ2-1; the D call may be TRBD1 or TRBD2 (6 bases each). The germline CDR1 and CDR2 sequences are DFQATT and SNEGSKA (reference sequence). The CDR3 consists of 14 residues. The CDR3 bases are TGCAGTGCTAGCGATAACAGGGAGGACAATGAGCAGTCCTTC. Translation gives CSASDNREDNEQSF.

On this clonotype: At one boundary the junction diverges from the germline segment, which might be a read error. The chain is built from TRBV4-1 and TRBJ1-5, with no clear D. The J call may be wrong; the DNA end is better matched by TRBJ2-3. This CDR3 has 15 residues. CDR1 and CDR2 (germline): MGHRA, YSYEKL. Here the CDR3 reads CASSQDWALEQPQYF. The CDR3 DNA is TGTGCCAGCAGCCAAGATTGGGCTTTAGAGCAGCCCCAGTATTTT.

The V call is TRBV12-3 or TRBV12-4, the J call TRBJ2-3; no definite D call. The CDR3 consists of 13 residues. V gave up 7 bases and J gave up 3 bases, with 11 bases separating them. In DNA form, the CDR3 reads TGTGCCAGCACTGTGTCTGCTACAGATACGCAGTATTTT. Its protein product is CASTVSATDTQYF.

The chain employs TRBV12-3 or TRBV12-4 and TRBJ2-2, with 7 bases fitting TRBD1. CDR3 length: 18 amino acids. Losses at the gene ends were 2 bases for V and 6 bases for J; bases not matched to a gene: 15. The DNA of the CDR3 is TGTGCCAGCAGTTTACCCTCCCGCCGGGACAGCAACGCCGGGGAGCTGTTTTTT. This sequence encodes CASSLPSRRDSNAGELFF.

The CDR3 DNA follows: TGCGCCAGCAGCCTTTCCACGACAGGGGAGCCTTACAATGAGCAGTACTTC. This translates into CASSLSTTGEPYNEQYF. The rearrangement joins TRBV5-1 to TRBJ2-1; TRBD1 agrees at 8 bases. The DNA end favors TRBJ2-7, so the J call may be wrong. The CDR3 length is 17 residues. Germline V lookup: CDR1 SGHRS, CDR2 YFSETQ.

To note about this clonotype: A much larger clone differs from this one at a single base, so this may be a read error. The rearrangement links TRBV4-1 to TRBJ1-2, with D maybe TRBD1 (6 bases). V lost 4 bases to trimming and J lost 8 bases, with 17 bases between them. This CDR3 region has 14 residues. Germline V gives CDR1 MGHRA, CDR2 YSYEKL. This CDR3 reads CASSLMAGVGGYTF. The CDR3 bases are TGCGCCAGCAGCCTTATGGCAGGGGTAGGCGGCTACACCTTC.

A note on this clonotype: No conserved phenylalanine or tryptophan ends this CDR3, so it is likely a read error. No DNA is shown, since the ends of the CDR3 on it are uncertain; the CDR3 is the one TCRdb lists. The chain uses TRBV11-2 and TRBJ2-5; TRBD1, the table's D call, was not compared with the DNA. The CDR3 is 12 residues long, ends included. Germline CDR1 is SGHAT and CDR2 is FQNNGV. CDR3 sequence: CASGVTGTQEYL.

Details on this clonotype: The junction differs from germline at one of its ends, possibly a read error. The J gene is TRBJ2-1, the V gene TRBV11-1; D remains unclear. Germline V gene data show CDR1 as SGHAT and CDR2 as FQDESV (reference sequence). CDR3 size: 14 residues. CDR3: CASSLGVGINEQFF. The CDR3 DNA is TGTGCCAGCAGTTTAGGAGTAGGGATCAATGAGCAGTTCTTC.